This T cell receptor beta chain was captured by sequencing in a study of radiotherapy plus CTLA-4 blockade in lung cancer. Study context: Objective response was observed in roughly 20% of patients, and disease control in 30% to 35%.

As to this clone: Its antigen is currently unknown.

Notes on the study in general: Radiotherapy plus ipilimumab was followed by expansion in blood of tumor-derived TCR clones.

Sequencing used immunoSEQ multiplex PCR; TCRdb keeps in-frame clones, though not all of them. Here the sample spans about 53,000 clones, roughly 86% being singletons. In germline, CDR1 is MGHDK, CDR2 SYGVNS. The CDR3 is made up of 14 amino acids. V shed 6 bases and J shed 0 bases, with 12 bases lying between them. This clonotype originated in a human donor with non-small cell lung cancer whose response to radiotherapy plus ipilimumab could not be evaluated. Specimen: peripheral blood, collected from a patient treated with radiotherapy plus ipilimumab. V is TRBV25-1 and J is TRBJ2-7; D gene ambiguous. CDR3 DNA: TGTGCCAGCAGCCGCGGCCTGAGCTCCTACGAGCAGTACTTC. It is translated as CASSRGLSSYEQYF.